Listed below are T cell receptor beta chains from one sample, sequenced in a study of early T cells in non-severe SARS-CoV-2 infection. TCRdb re-called the 5' RACE reads through MiXCR, storing one row per CDR3 protein. The sample gives approximately 70,000 distinct CDR3 sequences, roughly 9.1% of which show up once; about 7.1% is in the top ten. Sequencing was performed on whole blood, taken at baseline. These receptors all stem from an adult who was a healthcare worker with PCR-confirmed SARS-CoV-2 infection or an uninfected control (not recorded which). CDR3s include the opening cysteine and the closing phenylalanine or tryptophan. D genes are given only for firm matches. Size is omitted from some rows. Given values are once, few, many or a class for expanded clones.

TGCGCCAGCAGCTTGGATCCGGGGTATCCCGAGCAGTACTTC CASSLDPGYPEQYF TRBV5-1 . TRBJ2-7 .
TGTGCCAGCAGCTTAGCGGGGGGGCAGACCTACGAGCAGTACTTC CASSLAGGQTYEQYF TRBV7-2 . TRBJ2-7 many
TGCAGCGTTGAAGATGGAGGCCCGTCTGTTCATACGCAGTATTTT CSVEDGGPSVHTQYF TRBV29-1 . TRBJ2-3 many
TGTGCCATCAGTTCCCAGGCAGGTGGCTACACCTTC CAISSQAGGYTF TRBV10-3 . TRBJ1-2 few
TGCAGTGCTTTTTACAGGGGTTCTTCAACTAATGAAAAACTGTTTTTT CSAFYRGSSTNEKLFF TRBV20-1 TRBD1 TRBJ1-4 few
TGTGCCAGCTCACCCCTCGAGGCCAACTATGGCTACACCTTC CASSPLEANYGYTF TRBV18 . TRBJ1-2 few
TGCGCCAGCAGCTTGGGGGGCGGGAGCGCAGATACGCAGTATTTT CASSLGGGSADTQYF TRBV5-1 TRBD2 TRBJ2-3 .
TGTGCCAGCAGCCTGCCGGCAGGGATGAAAAATGAGCAGTTCTTC CASSLPAGMKNEQFF TRBV12-3/TRBV12-4 . TRBJ2-1 .
TGTGCCTGCCCAGGACTAGCGGGTGCAAACACCGGGGAGCTGTTTTTT CACPGLAGANTGELFF TRBV30 TRBD2 TRBJ2-2 .
TGTGCCAGCTCACCAACAGGGATAACTGAAGCTTTCTTT CASSPTGITEAFF TRBV18 . TRBJ1-1 .
TGTGCCAGCAGCTTAATAGGACAGGACTATGGCTACACCTTC CASSLIGQDYGYTF TRBV7-9 TRBD1 TRBJ1-2 .
TGTGCCAGCAGTCCCGCGGGACAGCGGACCTACGAGCAGTACTTC CASSPAGQRTYEQYF TRBV27 . TRBJ2-7 .
TGTGCCAGCAGCTTATCTAGTTCAAATGAGCAGTTCTTC CASSLSSSNEQFF TRBV7-9 . TRBJ2-1 few
TGTGCCAGCAGCGTCCGGGACACCTCCTACGAGCAGTACTTC CASSVRDTSYEQYF TRBV9 . TRBJ2-7 .
TGTGCCAGCAGTCCGGGACTCCTCGGCACAGATACGCAGTATTTT CASSPGLLGTDTQYF TRBV12-3/TRBV12-4 . TRBJ2-3 .
TGCAGTGCTAACACGGGACAGGGGGCTGGAGAGCAGTACTTC CSANTGQGAGEQYF TRBV20-1 TRBD1 TRBJ2-7 .
TGTGCCAGCAGCCCTGGACTAGCGAGTGGGAATGAGCAGTTCTTC CASSPGLASGNEQFF TRBV12-3/TRBV12-4 TRBD2 TRBJ2-1 many
TGTGCCAGCAGCGCGAGGGGGGATTGGTATGGCTACACCTTC CASSARGDWYGYTF TRBV13 . TRBJ1-2 .
TGTGCCAGTAGTCCCCAAGGAGGGGGGGACTATGGCTACACCTTC CASSPQGGGDYGYTF TRBV19 . TRBJ1-2 .
TGTGCCAGCAGCTTAGGACTAGCACTCACAGATACGCAGTATTTT CASSLGLALTDTQYF TRBV11-2 TRBD2 TRBJ2-3 few
TGTGCCAGCAGTTTAGTCGGGGGGGCCTACAATGAGCAGTTCTTC CASSLVGGAYNEQFF TRBV12-3/TRBV12-4 TRBD2 TRBJ2-1 .
TGTGCCAGCAGTACCCGCCACAGGGAAGGCTATGGCTACACCTTC CASSTRHREGYGYTF TRBV6-2/TRBV6-3 . TRBJ1-2 .
TGTGCCATCAGTGGGGGCTCGGCGGATAGCACAGATACGCAGTATTTT CAISGGSADSTDTQYF TRBV10-3 . TRBJ2-3 .
TGTGCCAGCAGAAGGCGGGGGCTTGGGGAGCAGTTCTTC CASRRRGLGEQFF TRBV27 . TRBJ2-1 many
TGTGCCAGCAGCTTAGATGGCCCATATACGCAGTATTTT CASSLDGPYTQYF TRBV11-3 . TRBJ2-3 .
TGTGCCACCCGGACTAGCGGGGTTAATGAGCAGTTCTTC CATRTSGVNEQFF TRBV6-1 TRBD2 TRBJ2-1 few
TGTGCCAGCAGGCGGACTAGCGGGACCTACAATGAGCAGTTCTTC CASRRTSGTYNEQFF TRBV6-5 TRBD2 TRBJ2-1 .
TGTGCCAGCAGTTTATCCCCTGACCGCTATGGCTACACCTTC CASSLSPDRYGYTF TRBV27 . TRBJ1-2 many
TGTGCCAGCAGTCCTCTTAGAGGGAGGACTAATGAAAAACTGTTTTTT CASSPLRGRTNEKLFF TRBV27 . TRBJ1-4 .
TGTGCCAGCGACAAGGGAACAGAGCAGTACTTC CASDKGTEQYF TRBV7-9 . TRBJ2-7 .
TGTGCCAGCAGCTTCCAACAGGGGGAGATAGCTTTCTTT CASSFQQGEIAFF TRBV5-4 TRBD1 TRBJ1-1 few